The rows below give T cell receptor beta chains drawn from one sample of a study of CXCR3-negative and CXCR3-positive naive CD8 T cells. TCRdb re-called the 5' RACE reads; every CDR3 protein appears as one record, without DNA. Recorded for this sample: 6,000 or so distinct CDR3 sequences. The sample taken for sequencing was naive CXCR3- CD8+ T cells from blood. Source of these receptors: a human donor in good health. Some clones in this sample may be carry-over from other donors' samples. Each CDR3 is given with its conserved first and last residue. Only some rows state a clone size, as once, few, many or a class for expanded clones.

CDR3aa: CATSELTSGVNEQFF
j_gene: TRBJ2-1
v_gene: TRBV24-1
abundance: .

CDR3aa: CASSLGTSGSSYNEQFF
j_gene: TRBJ2-1
v_gene: TRBV4-3
abundance: medium-sized

CDR3aa: CALVAGANQETQYF
j_gene: TRBJ2-5
v_gene: TRBV30
abundance: medium-sized

CDR3aa: CSVVKNYGYTF
j_gene: TRBJ1-2
v_gene: TRBV29-1
abundance: .

CDR3aa: CASSRRASRGDEQYF
j_gene: TRBJ2-7
v_gene: TRBV27
abundance: medium-sized

CDR3aa: CSVQGPIAGGWIDTQYF
j_gene: TRBJ2-3
v_gene: TRBV29-1
abundance: .

CDR3aa: CSVEEGFGVETQYF
j_gene: TRBJ2-5
v_gene: TRBV29-1
abundance: medium-sized

CDR3aa: CASETGTGNYEQYF
j_gene: TRBJ2-7
v_gene: TRBV7-2
abundance: .

CDR3aa: CSASRDLDSYEQYF
j_gene: TRBJ2-7
v_gene: TRBV20-1
abundance: .

CDR3aa: CASSLGYAGGPYNEQFF
j_gene: TRBJ2-1
v_gene: TRBV11-2
abundance: .

CDR3aa: CASSLGAVNEQFF
j_gene: TRBJ2-1
v_gene: TRBV28
abundance: medium-sized

CDR3aa: CASSPTHQGSNYGYTF
j_gene: TRBJ1-2
v_gene: TRBV9
abundance: medium-sized

CDR3aa: CASLRQEYEQYF
j_gene: TRBJ2-7
v_gene: TRBV21-1
abundance: medium-sized

CDR3aa: CASSIRTGYEKLFF
j_gene: TRBJ1-4
v_gene: TRBV19
abundance: .

CDR3aa: CATRGSYEQYF
j_gene: TRBJ2-7
v_gene: TRBV10-3
abundance: .

CDR3aa: CASSLAGQIGEDQYF
j_gene: TRBJ2-5
v_gene: TRBV5-1
abundance: .

CDR3aa: CASSLGSGAGELFF
j_gene: TRBJ2-2
v_gene: TRBV5-1
abundance: .

CDR3aa: CASSPQGNTEAFF
j_gene: TRBJ1-1
v_gene: TRBV7-3
abundance: .

CDR3aa: CSATPAGSYEQYF
j_gene: TRBJ2-7
v_gene: TRBV20-1
abundance: medium-sized

CDR3aa: CASSLPGQGGLNEQFF
j_gene: TRBJ2-1
v_gene: TRBV7-9
abundance: medium-sized

CDR3aa: CSVVGIGTEAFF
j_gene: TRBJ1-1
v_gene: TRBV29-1
abundance: .